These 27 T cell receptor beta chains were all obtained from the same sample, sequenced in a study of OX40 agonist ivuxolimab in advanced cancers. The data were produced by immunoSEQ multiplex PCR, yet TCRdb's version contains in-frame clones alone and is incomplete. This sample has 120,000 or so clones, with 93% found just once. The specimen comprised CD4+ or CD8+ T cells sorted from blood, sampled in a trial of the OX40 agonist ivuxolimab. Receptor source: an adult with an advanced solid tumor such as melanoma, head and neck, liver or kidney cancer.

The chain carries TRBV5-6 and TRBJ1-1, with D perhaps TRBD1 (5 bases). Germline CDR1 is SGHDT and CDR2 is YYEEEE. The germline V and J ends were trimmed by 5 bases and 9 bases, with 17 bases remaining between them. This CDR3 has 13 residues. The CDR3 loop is CASSWGVGVKAFF. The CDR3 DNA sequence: TGTGCCAGCAGTTGGGGTGTAGGGGTGAAAGCTTTCTTT.

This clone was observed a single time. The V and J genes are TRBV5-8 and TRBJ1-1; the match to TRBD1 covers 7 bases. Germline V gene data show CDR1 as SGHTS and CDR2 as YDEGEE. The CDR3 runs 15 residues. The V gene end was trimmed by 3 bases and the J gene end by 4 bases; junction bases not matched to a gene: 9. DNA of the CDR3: TGTGCCAGCAGCTCGTGGGGGACAGTTCTCACTGAAGCTTTCTTT. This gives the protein CASSSWGTVLTEAFF.

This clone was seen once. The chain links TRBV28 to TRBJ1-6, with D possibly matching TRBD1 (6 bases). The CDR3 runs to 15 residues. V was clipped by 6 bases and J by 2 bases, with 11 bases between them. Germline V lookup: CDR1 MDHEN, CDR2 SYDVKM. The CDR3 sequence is CASRLDSTYNSPLHF. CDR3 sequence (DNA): TGTGCCAGCAGATTGGACAGCACCTATAATTCACCCCTCCACTTT.

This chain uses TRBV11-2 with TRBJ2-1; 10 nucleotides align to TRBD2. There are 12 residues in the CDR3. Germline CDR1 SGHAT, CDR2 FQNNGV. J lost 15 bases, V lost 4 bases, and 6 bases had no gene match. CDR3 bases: TGTGCCAGCAGCTCTACTAGCGGGAATCGGTTCTTC. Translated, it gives CASSSTSGNRFF.

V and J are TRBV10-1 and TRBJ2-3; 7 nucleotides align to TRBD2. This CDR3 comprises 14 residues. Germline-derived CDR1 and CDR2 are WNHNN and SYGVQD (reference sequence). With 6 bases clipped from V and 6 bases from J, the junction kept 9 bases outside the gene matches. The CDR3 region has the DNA TGCGCCAGCAGCCACGGACTAGTGAGTGATACGCAGTATTTT. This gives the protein CASSHGLVSDTQYF.

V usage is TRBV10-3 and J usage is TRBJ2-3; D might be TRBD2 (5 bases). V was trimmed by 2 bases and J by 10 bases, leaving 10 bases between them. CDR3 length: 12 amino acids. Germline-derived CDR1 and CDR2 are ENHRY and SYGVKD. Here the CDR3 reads CAISETSGAQYF. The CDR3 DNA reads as TGTGCCATCAGTGAGACTAGTGGGGCGCAGTATTTT.

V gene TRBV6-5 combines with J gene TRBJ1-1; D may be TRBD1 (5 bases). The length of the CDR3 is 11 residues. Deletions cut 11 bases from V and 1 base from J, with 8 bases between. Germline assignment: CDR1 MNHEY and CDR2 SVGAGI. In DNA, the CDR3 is TGTGCCGTCCAGGGGAACACTGAAGCTTTCTTT. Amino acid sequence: CAVQGNTEAFF.

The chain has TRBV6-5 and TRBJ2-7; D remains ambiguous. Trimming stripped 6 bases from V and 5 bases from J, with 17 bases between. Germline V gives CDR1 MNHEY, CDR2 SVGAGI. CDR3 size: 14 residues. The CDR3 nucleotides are TGTGCCAGCAGGGGGAAGACTGTACCTAACGAGCAGTACTTC. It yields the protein CASRGKTVPNEQYF.

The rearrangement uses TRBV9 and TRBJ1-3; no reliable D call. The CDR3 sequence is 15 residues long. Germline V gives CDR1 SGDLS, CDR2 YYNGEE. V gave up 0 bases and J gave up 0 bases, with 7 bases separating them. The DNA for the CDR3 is TGTGCCAGCAGCGTAGGTCCAGACTCTGGAAACACCATATATTTT. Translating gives CASSVGPDSGNTIYF.

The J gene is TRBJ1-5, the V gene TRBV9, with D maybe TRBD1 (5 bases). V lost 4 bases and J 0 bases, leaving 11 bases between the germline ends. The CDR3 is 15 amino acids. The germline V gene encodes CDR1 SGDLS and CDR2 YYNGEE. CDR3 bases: TGTGCCAGCAGCCGGGGGGGAGATAGCAATCAGCCCCAGCATTTT. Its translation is CASSRGGDSNQPQHF.

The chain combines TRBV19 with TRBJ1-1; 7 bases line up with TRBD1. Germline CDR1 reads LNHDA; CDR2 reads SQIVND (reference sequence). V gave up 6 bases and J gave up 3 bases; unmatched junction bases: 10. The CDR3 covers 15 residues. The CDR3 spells CASRAGGQGDTEAFF. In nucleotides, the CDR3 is TGTGCCAGTAGGGCAGGGGGGCAGGGGGACACTGAAGCTTTCTTT.

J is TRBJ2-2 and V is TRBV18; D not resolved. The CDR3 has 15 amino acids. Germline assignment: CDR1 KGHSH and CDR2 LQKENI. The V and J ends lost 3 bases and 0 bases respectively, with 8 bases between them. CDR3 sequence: CASSPGRSNTGELFF. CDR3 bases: TGTGCCAGCTCACCCGGACGGTCGAACACCGGGGAGCTGTTTTTT.

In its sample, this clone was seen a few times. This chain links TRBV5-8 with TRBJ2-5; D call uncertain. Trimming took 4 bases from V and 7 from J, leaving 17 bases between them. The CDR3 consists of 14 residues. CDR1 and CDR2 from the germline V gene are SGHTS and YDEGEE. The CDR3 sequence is CASSRRAAELTQYF. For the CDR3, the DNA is TGTGCCAGCAGCCGCCGGGCGGCAGAACTGACCCAGTACTTC.

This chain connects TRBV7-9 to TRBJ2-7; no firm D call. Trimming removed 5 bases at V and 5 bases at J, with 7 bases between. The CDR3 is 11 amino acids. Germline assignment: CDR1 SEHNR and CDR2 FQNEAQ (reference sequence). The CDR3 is CASSQSHEQYF. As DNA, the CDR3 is TGTGCCAGCAGCCAAAGCCACGAGCAGTACTTC. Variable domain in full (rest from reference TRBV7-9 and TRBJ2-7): DTGVSQNPRHKITKRGQNVTFRCDPISEHNRLYWYRQTLGQGPEFLTYFQNEAQLEKSRLLSDRFSAERPKGSFSTLEIQRTEQGDSAMYLCASSQSHEQYFGPGTRLTVT.

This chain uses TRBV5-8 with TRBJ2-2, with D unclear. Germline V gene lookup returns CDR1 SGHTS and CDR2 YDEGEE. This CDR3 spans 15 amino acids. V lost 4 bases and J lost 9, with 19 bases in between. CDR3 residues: CASSLQFLTPRELFF. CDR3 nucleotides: TGTGCCAGCAGCCTCCAATTCCTCACACCCAGGGAGCTGTTTTTT.

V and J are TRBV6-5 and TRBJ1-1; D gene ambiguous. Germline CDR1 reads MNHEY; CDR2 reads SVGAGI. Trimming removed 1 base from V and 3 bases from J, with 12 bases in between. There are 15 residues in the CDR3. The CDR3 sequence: CASSYYSTGDTEAFF. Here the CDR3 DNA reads TGTGCCAGCAGTTACTACAGTACCGGGGACACTGAAGCTTTCTTT.

The CDR3: CAVPVGGGQYNEQFF. CDR3 coding DNA: TGTGCAGTGCCCGTTGGGGGGGGACAATACAATGAGCAGTTCTTC. The V and J genes are TRBV5-4 and TRBJ2-1, with D possibly TRBD2 on 7 matching bases. Germline lookup yields CDR1 SGHNT and CDR2 YYREEE (reference sequence). This CDR3 spans 15 amino acids.

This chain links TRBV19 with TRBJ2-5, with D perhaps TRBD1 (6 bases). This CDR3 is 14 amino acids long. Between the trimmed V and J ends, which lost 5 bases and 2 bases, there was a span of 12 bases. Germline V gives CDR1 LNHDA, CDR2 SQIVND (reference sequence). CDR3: CASSELRGQETQYF. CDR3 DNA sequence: TGTGCCAGTAGTGAGCTGAGGGGGCAAGAGACCCAGTACTTC.

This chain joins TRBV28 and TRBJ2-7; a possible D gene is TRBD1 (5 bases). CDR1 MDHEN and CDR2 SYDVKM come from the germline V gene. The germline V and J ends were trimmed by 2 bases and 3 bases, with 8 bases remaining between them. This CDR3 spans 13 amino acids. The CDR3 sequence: CASSLSQGYEQYF. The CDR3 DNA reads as TGTGCCAGCAGTTTAAGCCAGGGCTACGAGCAGTACTTC.

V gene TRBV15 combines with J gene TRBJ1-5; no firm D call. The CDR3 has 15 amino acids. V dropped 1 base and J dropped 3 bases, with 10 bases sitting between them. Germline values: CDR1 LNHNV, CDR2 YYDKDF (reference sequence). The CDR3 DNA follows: TGTGCCACCAGCAGAGGCGGGGTCAACAATCAGCCCCAGCATTTT. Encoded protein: CATSRGGVNNQPQHF.

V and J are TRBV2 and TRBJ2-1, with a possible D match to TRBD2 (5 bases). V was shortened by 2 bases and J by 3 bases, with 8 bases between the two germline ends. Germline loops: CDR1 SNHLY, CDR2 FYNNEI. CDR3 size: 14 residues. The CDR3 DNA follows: TGTGCCAGCAGTGAAACTAGTAACTACAATGAGCAGTTCTTC. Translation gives CASSETSNYNEQFF.

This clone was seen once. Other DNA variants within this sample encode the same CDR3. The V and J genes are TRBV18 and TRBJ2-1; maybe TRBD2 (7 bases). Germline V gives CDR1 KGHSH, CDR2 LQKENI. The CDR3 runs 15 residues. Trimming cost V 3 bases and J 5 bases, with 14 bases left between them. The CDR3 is CASSPREDRNNEQFF. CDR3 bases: TGTGCCAGCTCACCCCGGGAGGACAGAAACAATGAGCAGTTCTTC.

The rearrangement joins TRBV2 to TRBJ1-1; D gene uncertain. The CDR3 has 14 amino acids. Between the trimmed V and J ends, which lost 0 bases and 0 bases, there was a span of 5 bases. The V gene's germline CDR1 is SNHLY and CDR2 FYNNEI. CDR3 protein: CASSEARLNTEAFF. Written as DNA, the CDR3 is TGTGCCAGCAGTGAAGCGCGGCTGAACACTGAAGCTTTCTTT.

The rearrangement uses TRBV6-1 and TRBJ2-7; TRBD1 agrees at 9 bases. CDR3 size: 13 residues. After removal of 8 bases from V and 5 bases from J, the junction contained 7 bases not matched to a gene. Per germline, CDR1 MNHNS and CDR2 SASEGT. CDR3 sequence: CASLRDRVDEQYF. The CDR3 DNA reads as TGTGCCAGCCTCCGGGACAGGGTCGACGAGCAGTACTTC.

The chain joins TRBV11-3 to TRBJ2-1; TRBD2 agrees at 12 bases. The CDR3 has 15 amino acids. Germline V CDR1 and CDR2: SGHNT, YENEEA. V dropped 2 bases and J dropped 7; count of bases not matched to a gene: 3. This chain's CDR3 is CASSLWTSGINEQFF. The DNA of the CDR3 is TGTGCCAGCAGCTTATGGACTAGCGGGATAAATGAGCAGTTCTTC. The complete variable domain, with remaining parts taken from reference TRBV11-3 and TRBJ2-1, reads EAGVVQSPRYKIIEKKQPVAFWCNPISGHNTLYWYLQNLGQGPELLIRYENEEAVDDSQLPKDRFSAERLKGVDSTLKIQPAELGDSAVYLCASSLWTSGINEQFFGPGTRLTVL.

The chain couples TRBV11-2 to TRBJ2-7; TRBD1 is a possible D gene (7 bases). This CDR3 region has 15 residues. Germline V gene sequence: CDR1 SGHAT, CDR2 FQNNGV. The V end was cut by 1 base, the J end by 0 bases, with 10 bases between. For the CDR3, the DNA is TGTGCCAGCAGCTTAGGCGGGACAGTCTCCTACGAGCAGTACTTC. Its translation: CASSLGGTVSYEQYF.

The CDR3 sequence is CASSFAGLAPSYNEQFF. DNA for the CDR3: TGTGCCAGCAGCTTTGCGGGACTAGCGCCCTCCTACAATGAGCAGTTCTTC. V and J are TRBV7-8 and TRBJ2-1, with 10 positions matching TRBD2. The germline gives CDR1 SGHVS, CDR2 FQNEAQ. V lost 3 bases and J lost 0; bases outside the gene matches: 5. This CDR3 is 17 amino acids long.